This T cell receptor (beta chain) was identified in a study of blood T cell repertoires in COVID-19. Study details: The United States, Italy and Spain provided the acute and convalescent COVID-19 samples. Sample material is recorded as cDNA or gDNA derived from T cells, B-cell-depleted T cells, or PBMCs.

The ends were cut back, 2 bases at V and 7 bases at J, with 12 bases in the middle. There are 15 residues in the CDR3. CDR1 and CDR2 from the germline V gene are LGHNA and YSLEER. Authors' processing steps: Estimation of nucleated cell counts was performed using reference gene primer amplification. The protocol was immunoSEQ multiplex PCR, while the TCRdb copy is restricted to in-frame clones and leaves out a portion. V, J and clone size derive from that table, while D and trimming were established from the DNA sequence. This sample yields over 100,000 clones, of which 82% are seen a single time; 4% to 5.5% belongs to the top ten.

The chain has TRBV4-3 and TRBJ1-6; TRBD1 is a possible D gene (5 bases). Sequencing input: peripheral blood. The sequence was obtained from a woman between 65 and 79 years old with acute or convalescent COVID-19. DNA of the CDR3: TGCGCCAGCAGCCAAAGGTCGGGGGTCAATTCACCCCTCCACTTT. This translates into CASSQRSGVNSPLHF.